The present TCR beta chain was sequenced within a study of spatial heterogeneity in lung cancer (dated by TCRdb to the late 2010s). Describing the broader study: More beta-chain than alpha-chain transcripts were consistently detected, likely reflecting higher beta-chain transcript abundance. In the raw uncorrected reads, each unique combination of TCR and UMI appeared more than ten times on average. In non-small cell lung cancer, the study made a quantitative comparison of TCR alpha and beta repertoires among multiple tumor regions, matched nontumor lung and blood. Nonsynonymous mutation counts, determined by whole-exome sequencing of tumor tissue, were related to features of the TCR repertoire. At surgery, both alpha and beta chains were TCR-sequenced in roughly 230 tumor regions, about 64 matched nontumor lung samples and around 50 PBMC samples.

Comment on this clonotype: Its antigen has not been determined. No much larger clonotype is one base removed from it; base qualities were not supplied.

This specimen's time point label, interpreted: sample taken at primary tumor resection. Without any cell sorting, TCR sequencing was performed on whole RNA extracted either from tumor and nontumor lung tissue or from cryopreserved PBMC samples. Donors were 72 patients with early-stage, untreated non-small cell lung cancer from the lung TRACERx cohort. Patients were selected for TCR sequencing only if sufficient RNA was available from at least two tumor regions. The study at large found these results: Ubiquitous expanded tumor TCRs showed up in blood more often at tumor resection than at routine follow-up. Additional single-cell paired TCR alpha and beta sequencing was considered necessary to confirm, at a functional level, the hypothesis that regional TCRs recognize regional mutations.

The library was built by means of 5' RACE. Sequencing was performed on a NextSeq 500. In the TCR library protocol, a unique molecular identifier was attached to each TCR cDNA molecule so that PCR and sequencing errors could be corrected. On the study's bioinformatics: TCR identification, UMI-based error correction and CDR3 extraction were all carried out with Decombinator tools. TCRs above a frequency of 2 per 1,000, corresponding to the top 1% of the tumor frequency distribution, were defined as expanded. Renyi diversity was computed with the R vegan package after each repertoire had been subsampled 100 times to 5,000 TCRs. To build CDR3 similarity networks, amino acid triplet string-kernel similarity was used, and CDR3s were connected when their pairwise similarity was above 0.82. Starting from the raw public reads, TCRdb applied fastp trimming at Q25, assembled clones with MiXCR and retained in-frame beta chains. Rows with a matching CDR3 protein are joined into one entry that keeps the most common DNA and genes. TCRdb, rather than the study authors, made the V and J calls. This sample gives about 18,000 distinct CDR3 sequences in total; under 20% of them show up just once. The ten most abundant clones make up over 11% of the sample.

The material was PBMCs, obtained at surgery. The TCR was taken from a male donor with early-stage non-small cell lung cancer.

The DNA sequence is as follows: TGTGCCACCAGGGGACAGGGAGAAGAAAAACTGTTTTTT. The encoded protein is CATRGQGEEKLFF. Rearrangement joined TRBV24-1 to TRBJ1-4; 9 bases in the middle match TRBD1. The CDR3 contains 13 residues, cysteine and phenylalanine counted. The kept DNA is CDR3 alone, 39 bases in frame from the first base. From a lookup of the germline V gene, CDR1 and CDR2 are KGHDR and SFDVKD. Trimming takes 7 bases off V and 8 bases off J; junction bases not matched to a gene: 4.